The 15 T cell receptor beta chains given below trace back to one sample, sequenced in a study of brain T cells in children with intractable seizures. Time point given: blood from clinic visit 5 months post-surgery; TSC patient then seizure free. Data came from immunoSEQ multiplex PCR; TCRdb stores just in-frame clones and leaves some out. The sample lists about 340,000 clones, approximately 93% seen once, with 5.7% in the top ten. The sample was peripheral blood, taken 5 to 6 months after surgery. The receptor source for this set is a boy under two years old with tuberous sclerosis and intractable seizures.

V is TRBV23-1 and J is TRBJ1-5; D is undetermined. TRBV23-1 is identified as an open reading frame with a role that is uncertain. V was cut by 5 bases and J by 0 bases, with 8 bases left in between. CDR3 length equals 14 residues. The CDR3 nucleotides read TGCGCCAGCAGTGATTTGCATAGCAATCAGCCCCAGCATTTT. Translating gives CASSDLHSNQPQHF.

V gene TRBV5-4 combines with J gene TRBJ2-2, with TRBD2 identical over 8 bases. This CDR3 region has 16 residues. The germline V gene encodes CDR1 SGHNT and CDR2 YYREEE (reference sequence). The ends lost 4 bases at V and 4 bases at J; junction bases unmatched: 9. CDR3 nucleotides: TGTGCCAGCAGCCTAGCCGGGACTAGGTCCACCGGGGAGCTGTTTTTT. Amino acids: CASSLAGTRSTGELFF.

The chain carries TRBV4-2 and TRBJ2-3; D remains ambiguous. Per germline, CDR1 LGHNA and CDR2 YNFKEQ. V dropped 0 bases and J dropped 4 bases, with 5 bases sitting between them. The CDR3 totals 13 residues. Written as DNA, the CDR3 is TGTGCCAGCAGCCAAGAAATGTCAGATACGCAGTATTTT. This gives the protein CASSQEMSDTQYF.

As for this clone: Its ends do not fully match the called genes, so a read error is possible. The same CDR3 can be traced to other DNA sequences in this sample. The chain combines TRBV29-1 with TRBJ1-5; 7 nucleotides align to TRBD1. CDR1 is SQVTM and CDR2 is ANQGSEA in the germline V gene. This CDR3 spans 14 amino acids. CDR3 sequence (DNA): TGCAGCGTTGCTTACTTAGGGGGCAATCAGCCTCAGCATTTT. Translation: CSVAYLGGNQPQHF. The complete variable domain, with remaining parts taken from reference TRBV29-1 and TRBJ1-5, reads SAVISQKPSRDICQRGTSLTIQCQVDSQVTMMFWYRQQPGQSLTLIATANQGSEATYESGFVIDKFPISRPNLTFSTLTVSNMSPEDSSIYLCSVAYLGGNQPQHFGDGTRLSIL.

The J gene is TRBJ1-2, the V gene TRBV5-1; maybe TRBD1 (6 bases). Germline CDR1 and CDR2: SGHRS and YFSETQ. The CDR3 runs 16 residues. The V gene lost 5 bases and the J gene lost 2 bases, with 19 bases spanning the gap. CDR3: CASRAPGQPANYGYTF. The CDR3 DNA reads TGCGCCAGCAGGGCCCCAGGACAGCCCGCGAACTATGGCTACACCTTC.

J is TRBJ1-2 and V is TRBV4-2; D remains unclear. V was shortened by 4 bases and J by 3 bases, with 21 bases between the two germline ends. CDR1 is LGHNA, CDR2 YNFKEQ, per germline. This CDR3 contains 17 residues. CDR3 protein: CASSLVDPGSGDYGYTF. The CDR3 nucleotides are TGTGCCAGCAGCCTTGTCGACCCGGGTTCGGGTGACTATGGCTACACCTTC.

The chain links TRBV24-1 to TRBJ2-3, with 12 bases lining up with TRBD2. V trimming: 9 bases; J trimming: 3 bases; junction bases outside the gene matches: 12. Germline lookup yields CDR1 KGHDR and CDR2 SFDVKD. CDR3 size: 17 residues. The CDR3 sequence: CATEGTSGSQRTDTQYF. The CDR3 DNA reads TGTGCCACCGAAGGGACTAGCGGGTCCCAGAGGACAGATACGCAGTATTTT.

The chain is built from TRBV19 and TRBJ2-5; tentatively, D is TRBD2 (6 bases). Germline assignment: CDR1 LNHDA and CDR2 SQIVND (reference sequence). The CDR3 is 15 residues long. V was pared by 6 bases and J by 4 bases, with 18 bases between. CDR3 DNA: TGTGCCAGTAGCAACATGACCCGGGAGATAGAGACCCAGTACTTC. Translation: CASSNMTREIETQYF.

This rearrangement joins TRBV18 to TRBJ1-5; 8 bases line up with TRBD1. CDR1 KGHSH and CDR2 LQKENI come from the germline V gene. This CDR3 is built from 16 residues. With 3 bases clipped from V and 2 bases from J, the junction kept 6 bases outside the gene matches. CDR3 bases: TGTGCCAGCTCACCCCAACAGGGGGGAGGCAATCAGCCCCAGCATTTT. This encodes CASSPQQGGGNQPQHF.

This chain's CDR3 is CASSFSGQGYGYTF. CDR3 in DNA: TGTGCCAGCAGTTTCTCGGGACAGGGATATGGCTACACCTTC. The chain recombines TRBV27 with TRBJ1-2, with 9 bases fitting TRBD1. CDR1 MNHEY and CDR2 SMNVEV come from the germline V gene (reference sequence). Unmatched junction bases numbered 4, after V lost 3 bases and J lost 5 bases. The CDR3 contains 14 residues.

This chain joins TRBV5-4 and TRBJ1-1, with D tentatively TRBD1 (6 bases). V was cut by 0 bases and J by 7 bases, with 13 bases left in between. The CDR3 has 14 amino acids. In germline, CDR1 is SGHNT, CDR2 YYREEE (reference sequence). The chain's CDR3 is CASSLDRESIEAFF. The DNA for the CDR3 is TGTGCCAGCAGCTTGGACAGGGAATCTATTGAAGCTTTCTTT. Filled out from reference TRBV5-4 and TRBJ1-1, the complete variable domain reads ETGVTQSPTHLIKTRGQQVTLRCSSQSGHNTVSWYQQALGQGPQFIFQYYREEENGRGNFPPRFSGLQFPNYSSELNVNALELDDSALYLCASSLDRESIEAFFGQGTRLTVV.

The V gene is TRBV3-1 (or the pseudogene TRBV3-2), the J gene TRBJ2-5; perhaps D is TRBD1 or TRBD2 (5 bases each). Germline assignment: CDR1 LGHDT and CDR2 YNNKEL (reference sequence). This CDR3 is 15 amino acids long. V was pared by 0 bases and J by 3 bases, with 11 bases between. The CDR3 region has the DNA TGTGCCAGCAGCCAAGAACCTGGGACGGAAGAGACCCAGTACTTC. Its protein product is CASSQEPGTEETQYF.

The rearrangement links TRBV5-1 to TRBJ2-1; TRBD2 agrees at 10 bases. CDR1 is SGHRS and CDR2 is YFSETQ in the germline V gene. Trimming at V came to 1 base and at J to 5 bases, leaving 9 bases not matched to a gene. This CDR3 is 17 amino acids long. As DNA, the CDR3 is TGCGCCAGCAGCTTGCGAGAAGGACTAGCGGCAGACAATGAGCAGTTCTTC. Translated: CASSLREGLAADNEQFF.

J is TRBJ2-7 and V is TRBV19, with TRBD1 matching over 12 bases. The CDR3 contains 15 residues. The germline V gene has CDR1 LNHDA and CDR2 SQIVND (reference sequence). Trimming took 2 bases from V and 2 from J; bases not matched to a gene: 1. Written as DNA, the CDR3 is TGTGCCAGTAGTATAAGGGACAGGGGGCCCTACGAGCAGTACTTC. Translating gives CASSIRDRGPYEQYF.

The V gene is TRBV24-1, the J gene TRBJ2-1; TRBD2 is a possible D gene (6 bases). Germline V gene data show CDR1 as KGHDR and CDR2 as SFDVKD. The length of the CDR3 is 13 residues. The germline V and J ends were trimmed by 7 bases and 8 bases, with 14 bases remaining between them. The CDR3 DNA is TGTGCCACCAGGGGAGGAGGGTCCGATGAGCAGTTCTTC. This translates into CATRGGGSDEQFF.